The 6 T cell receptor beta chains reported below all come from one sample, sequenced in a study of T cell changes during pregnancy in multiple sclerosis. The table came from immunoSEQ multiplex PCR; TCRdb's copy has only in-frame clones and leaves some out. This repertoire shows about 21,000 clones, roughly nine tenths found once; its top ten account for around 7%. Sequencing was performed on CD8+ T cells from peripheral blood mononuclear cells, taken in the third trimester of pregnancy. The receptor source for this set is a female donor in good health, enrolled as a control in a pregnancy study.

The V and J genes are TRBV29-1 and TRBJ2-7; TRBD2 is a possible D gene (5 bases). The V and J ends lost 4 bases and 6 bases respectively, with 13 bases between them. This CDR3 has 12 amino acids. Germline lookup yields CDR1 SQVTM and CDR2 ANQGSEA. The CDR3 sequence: CSVANGGGEQYF. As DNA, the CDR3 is TGCAGCGTTGCGAATGGAGGTGGCGAGCAGTACTTC.

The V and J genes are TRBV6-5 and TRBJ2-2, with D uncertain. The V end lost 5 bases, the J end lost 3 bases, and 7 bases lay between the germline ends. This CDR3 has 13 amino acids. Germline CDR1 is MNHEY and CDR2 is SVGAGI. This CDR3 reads CASSDTDTGELFF. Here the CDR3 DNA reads TGTGCCAGCAGTGACACGGACACCGGGGAGCTGTTTTTT.

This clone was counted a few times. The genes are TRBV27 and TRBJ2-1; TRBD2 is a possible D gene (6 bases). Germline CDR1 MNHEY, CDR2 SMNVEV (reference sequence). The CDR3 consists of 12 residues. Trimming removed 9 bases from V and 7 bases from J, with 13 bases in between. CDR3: CASRDWVNEQFF. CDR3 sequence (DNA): TGTGCCAGTAGGGACTGGGTAAATGAGCAGTTCTTC.

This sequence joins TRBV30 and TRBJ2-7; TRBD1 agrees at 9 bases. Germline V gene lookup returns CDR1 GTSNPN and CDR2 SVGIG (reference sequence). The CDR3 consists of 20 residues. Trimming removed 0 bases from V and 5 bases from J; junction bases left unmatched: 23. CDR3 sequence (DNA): TGTGCCTGGAGTGTGAGGTTTAGTCCCGGGACAGGGTTTTATGCTGACGAGCAGTACTTC. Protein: CAWSVRFSPGTGFYADEQYF.

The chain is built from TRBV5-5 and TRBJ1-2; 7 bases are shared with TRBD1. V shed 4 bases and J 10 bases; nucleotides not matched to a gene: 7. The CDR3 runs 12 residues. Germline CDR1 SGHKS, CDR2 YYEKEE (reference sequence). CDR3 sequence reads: CASSRDSLPYTF. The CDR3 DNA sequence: TGTGCCAGCAGCCGGGACAGCCTCCCCTACACCTTC.

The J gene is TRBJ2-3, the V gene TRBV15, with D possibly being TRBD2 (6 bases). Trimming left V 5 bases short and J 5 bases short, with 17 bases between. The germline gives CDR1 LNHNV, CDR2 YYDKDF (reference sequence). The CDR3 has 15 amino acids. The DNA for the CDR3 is TGTGCCACCAGCGGCGGGGCGGGGTCGGGAGATACGCAGTATTTT. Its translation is CATSGGAGSGDTQYF.